This paragraph covers one T cell receptor beta chain sequence. Its matching antigen is unknown. The source of the sample is a study of T cell responses to AZD1222 COVID-19 vaccine. The germline V gene has CDR1 SQVTM and CDR2 ANQGSEA. J gave up 4 bases and V 3 bases, and 10 bases lay outside the gene matches. The CDR3 is made up of 15 amino acids. Overall study findings and caveats: Vaccine-related CD4 TCRs covered spike, predominating at 160-218 and 743-854.

Generated by immunoSEQ multiplex PCR, the TCRdb table keeps only in-frame clones and is missing some. Here the sample spans approximately 170,000 clones, about 91% being singletons. V and J are TRBV29-1 and TRBJ1-2; 8 nucleotides agree with TRBD1. The sequence was collected from an adult in good health. The starting material was peripheral blood, obtained on day 0 of AZD1222 vaccination. The CDR3 DNA reads as TGCAGCGTTGATCCTGGACAGGGCCGGACCTATGGCTACACCTTC. Translation gives CSVDPGQGRTYGYTF.